This is a list of T cell receptor beta chains from one sample in a study of breast tumors, draining lymph nodes, adjacent tissues. MiXCR, run by TCRdb on the multiplex PCR reads, gives a single entry per CDR3 protein. The sample yields some 85,000 distinct CDR3 sequences, around 28% seen once. The sequenced sample was axillary lymph node tissue. These receptors all stem from a female donor with breast cancer. Some clones in this sample may be carry-over from other donors' samples. Each CDR3 is given without its conserved first and last residue. The order of the fields is V gene, CDR3 protein.

>TRBV20-1
SARDRREGRYTGELF
>TRBV29-1
SAKTGYNQPQH
>TRBV24-1
ATSDSSGISYEQY
>TRBV20-1
SASAPTDTPY
>TRBV6-5
ASSPGLRETQY
>TRBV7-9
ASSFLGANERLF
>TRBV20-1
SALKVQGDDTQY
>TRBV30
AWYAENHLYGYT
>TRBV4-2
AIGLQEDNSPLH
>TRBV5-6
ASSLVAGGGNEQF
>TRBV11-1
ASSLDYRVGYEQY
>TRBV5-1
ASSPRRSGIDQPQH
>TRBV6-2/TRBV6-3
ASSHSNVGGLQF
>TRBV7-2
ASSLASGVFDEQF
>TRBV2
ASSEISGGEQF
>TRBV7-9
ASRDSNNSPLH
>TRBV7-9
ASSLSDSNYGYT
>TRBV7-2
ASSSSFNEKLF
>TRBV18
ASSPPGGETQY
>TRBV4-3
ASSQDTDKTYEQY
>TRBV20-1
SALGELSFETQY
>TRBV27
ASSRLAGEDEQF